The 10 T cell receptor beta chains given below trace back to one sample, sequenced in a study of T cell responses to AZD1222 COVID-19 vaccine. The method was immunoSEQ multiplex PCR; TCRdb's version includes in-frame clones alone and lacks a portion of them. This table holds approximately 96,000 clones, under 95% found once. Sequenced material: peripheral blood, taken 28 days after the second AZD1222 dose. Source of these receptors: an adult who received the AZD1222 COVID-19 vaccine.

The V gene is TRBV19, the J gene TRBJ2-7; 7 bases are a match to TRBD2. This CDR3 contains 11 residues. The V gene's germline CDR1 is LNHDA and CDR2 SQIVND (reference sequence). V lost 11 bases to trimming and J lost 6 bases; unmatched junction nucleotides: 7. The chain's CDR3 is CAAGETGEQYF. CDR3 DNA: TGTGCCGCGGGAGAAACAGGCGAGCAGTACTTC.

This clone was seen once. This rearrangement joins TRBV28 to TRBJ2-7; D is undetermined. The CDR3 has 15 residues. The V end was cut by 2 bases, the J end by 2 bases, with 13 bases between. Germline-derived CDR1 and CDR2 are MDHEN and SYDVKM. Here the CDR3 DNA reads TGTGCCAGCAGTTTACCTGGGGTTGGAGCCTACGAGCAGTACTTC. Its translation is CASSLPGVGAYEQYF.

V and J are TRBV30 and TRBJ1-1; perhaps TRBD1 as D (6 bases). The CDR3 runs 12 residues. Germline V CDR1 and CDR2: GTSNPN, SVGIG (reference sequence). V lost 2 bases and J lost 10, with 14 bases in between. The DNA of the CDR3 is TGTGCCTGGAGTAGGGGGATGATCGGAGCTTTCTTT. Protein product: CAWSRGMIGAFF.

The chain recombines TRBV7-9 with TRBJ2-1; weak D call: TRBD2 (5 bases). V lost 0 bases and J lost 9, with 9 bases in between. Germline V CDR1 and CDR2: SEHNR, FQNEAQ (reference sequence). The CDR3 covers 13 residues. The CDR3 DNA sequence: TGTGCCAGCAGCTTAGCTGGAGGCAGTGAGCAGTTCTTC. It codes for CASSLAGGSEQFF.

This clone was picked up a small number of times. This chain connects TRBV5-5 to TRBJ1-1, with D tentatively TRBD1 (6 bases). CDR1 and CDR2 from the germline V gene are SGHKS and YYEKEE (reference sequence). The CDR3 length is 15 residues. V lost 0 bases, J lost 8 bases, and 17 bases lay in between. The CDR3 sequence is CASSLETGIAYEAFF. In DNA form, the CDR3 reads TGTGCCAGCAGCTTGGAAACAGGGATTGCGTACGAAGCTTTCTTT.

The sample holds one count of this clone. This chain connects TRBV6-2 or TRBV6-3 to TRBJ2-1; 10 bases align to TRBD2. This CDR3 contains 14 residues. Germline CDR1 MNHEY, CDR2 SVGEGT. V was clipped by 4 bases and J by 8 bases; unmatched bases: 5. In DNA form, the CDR3 reads TGTGCCAGCAGTTTCATAGCGGGAGGCGATGAGCAGTTCTTC. This encodes CASSFIAGGDEQFF.

The J gene is TRBJ1-6, the V gene TRBV3-1 (or the pseudogene TRBV3-2), with D perhaps TRBD1 (6 bases). The V end lost 3 bases, the J end lost 7 bases, and 16 bases lay between the germline ends. Germline V gives CDR1 LGHDT, CDR2 YNNKEL (reference sequence). The CDR3 loop spans 16 amino acids. DNA for the CDR3: TGTGCCAGCAGCCATCCCGGGGGGGGCCGGAATTCACCCCTCCACTTT. This sequence encodes CASSHPGGGRNSPLHF.

V gene TRBV5-6 combines with J gene TRBJ1-5; the D gene is possibly TRBD1 (5 bases). Trimming removed 3 bases at V and 6 bases at J, with 10 bases between. Germline loops: CDR1 SGHDT, CDR2 YYEEEE. This CDR3 contains 13 residues. CDR3 sequence reads: CASSWGITQPQHF. Here the CDR3 DNA reads TGTGCCAGCAGCTGGGGCATCACTCAGCCCCAGCATTTT.

The chain uses TRBV28 and TRBJ1-1; possibly TRBD1 for D (5 bases). Between the trimmed V and J ends, which lost 6 bases and 4 bases, there was a span of 21 bases. The CDR3 is 16 residues long. Germline CDR1 MDHEN, CDR2 SYDVKM. In DNA, the CDR3 is TGTGCCAGCAGCAATGCGTTGGGGGTGGGAAGCACTGAAGCTTTCTTT. It translates to CASSNALGVGSTEAFF.

The genes are TRBV11-1 and TRBJ1-2; no clear D gene. The CDR3 covers 15 residues. The ends were cut back, 2 bases at V and 0 bases at J, with 10 bases in the middle. Per the germline V gene, CDR1 is SGHAT and CDR2 is FQDESV (reference sequence). Written as DNA, the CDR3 is TGTGCCAGCAGCTTACGACCGGACCCTAACTATGGCTACACCTTC. Translating gives CASSLRPDPNYGYTF.